Listed below are T cell receptor beta chains from one sample, sequenced in a study of control samples from healthy donors and cancer patients. This table comes from immunoSEQ multiplex PCR, and its TCRdb copy is limited to in-frame clones, with some not included. Of 97,000 or so clones in the sample, about 91% are singletons; the top ten hold 2% to 2.5%. Sequencing was carried out using blood. The receptors come from a woman aged 18-29 years in good health. The CDR3 runs from the conserved cysteine through the conserved F or W. D genes are given only for firm matches. Clone size is not always given. Where it is, it says once, few, many or a class for expanded clones.

j_gene | d_gene | abundance | v_gene | CDR3aa | CDR3nt
TRBJ2-7 | . | . | TRBV6-2/TRBV6-3 | CASSYSSNYEQYF | TGTGCCAGCAGTTACTCAAGTAACTACGAGCAGTACTTC
TRBJ2-1 | . | . | TRBV7-3 | CASSLKASTSYNEQFF | TGTGCCAGCAGCTTAAAGGCCTCGACCTCCTACAATGAGCAGTTCTTC
TRBJ1-3 | . | . | TRBV10-2 | CASSFFGQPHSGNTIYF | TGCGCCAGCTCTTTCTTCGGACAGCCTCACTCTGGAAACACCATATATTTT
TRBJ1-1 | TRBD1 | once | TRBV30 | CAWSATGGNTEAFF | TGTGCCTGGAGTGCAACAGGGGGGAACACTGAAGCTTTCTTT
TRBJ2-4 | TRBD2 | . | TRBV6-2/TRBV6-3 | CASSSAGLAGVAIQYF | TGTGCCAGCAGTTCCGCGGGACTAGCGGGAGTGGCCATTCAGTACTTC
TRBJ2-7 | TRBD1 | . | TRBV30 | CAWKGQAYEQYF | TGTGCCTGGAAGGGACAGGCCTACGAGCAGTACTTC
TRBJ1-5 | . | . | TRBV24-1 | CATSGEGQPQHF | TGTGCCACTAGCGGGGAGGGACAGCCCCAGCATTTT
TRBJ2-3 | . | . | TRBV9 | CASSVGGTDTQYF | TGTGCCAGCAGCGTAGGCGGCACAGATACGCAGTATTTT
TRBJ1-5 | . | . | TRBV5-6 | CASSLRRQVMGNQPQHF | TGTGCCAGCAGCTTGAGGAGACAGGTCATGGGGAATCAGCCCCAGCATTTT
TRBJ1-2 | . | . | TRBV3-1/TRBV3-2 | CASSQERGANYGYTF | TGTGCCAGCAGCCAAGAGCGGGGGGCCAACTATGGCTACACCTTC
TRBJ1-5 | . | . | TRBV30 | CASSKGSNQPQHF | TGTGCCTCCTCGAAGGGGAGCAATCAGCCCCAGCATTTT
TRBJ2-1 | . | . | TRBV3-1/TRBV3-2 | CASSRNEQFF | TGTGCCAGCAGCCGAAATGAGCAGTTCTTC
TRBJ1-4 | . | . | TRBV2 | CASTMRKREKLFF | TGTGCAAGCACGATGCGGAAGAGGGAAAAACTGTTTTTT